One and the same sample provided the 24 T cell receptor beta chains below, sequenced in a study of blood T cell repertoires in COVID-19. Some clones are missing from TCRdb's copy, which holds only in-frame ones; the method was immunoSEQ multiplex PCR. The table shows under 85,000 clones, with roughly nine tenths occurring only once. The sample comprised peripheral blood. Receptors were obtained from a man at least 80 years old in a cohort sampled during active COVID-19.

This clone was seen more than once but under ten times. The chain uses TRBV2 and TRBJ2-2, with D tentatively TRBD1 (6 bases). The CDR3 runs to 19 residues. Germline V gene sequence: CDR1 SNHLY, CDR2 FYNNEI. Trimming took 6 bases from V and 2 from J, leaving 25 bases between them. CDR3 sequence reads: CASSVKAHGTYFNTGELFF. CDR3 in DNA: TGTGCCAGCAGCGTGAAAGCCCACGGGACATACTTTAACACCGGGGAGCTGTTTTTT.

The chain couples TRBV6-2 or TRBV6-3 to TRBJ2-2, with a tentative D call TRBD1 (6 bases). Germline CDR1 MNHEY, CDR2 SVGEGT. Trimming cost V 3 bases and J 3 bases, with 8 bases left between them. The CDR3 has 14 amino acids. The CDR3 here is CASSYQGYTGELFF. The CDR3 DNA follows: TGTGCCAGCAGTTATCAGGGGTACACCGGGGAGCTGTTTTTT.

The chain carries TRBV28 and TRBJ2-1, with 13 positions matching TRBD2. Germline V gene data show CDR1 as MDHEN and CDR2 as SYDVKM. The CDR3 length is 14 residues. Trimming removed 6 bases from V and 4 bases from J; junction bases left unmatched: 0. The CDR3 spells CASRGLAGYNEQFF. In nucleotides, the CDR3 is TGTGCCAGCAGGGGACTAGCGGGGTACAATGAGCAGTTCTTC.

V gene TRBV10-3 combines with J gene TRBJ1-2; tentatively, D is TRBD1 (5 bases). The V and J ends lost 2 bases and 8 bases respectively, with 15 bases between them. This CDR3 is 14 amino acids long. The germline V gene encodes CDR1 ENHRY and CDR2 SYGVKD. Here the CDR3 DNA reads TGTGCCATCAGTGAGGTCCGGCAGGGTCAAGGCTACACCTTC. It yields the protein CAISEVRQGQGYTF.

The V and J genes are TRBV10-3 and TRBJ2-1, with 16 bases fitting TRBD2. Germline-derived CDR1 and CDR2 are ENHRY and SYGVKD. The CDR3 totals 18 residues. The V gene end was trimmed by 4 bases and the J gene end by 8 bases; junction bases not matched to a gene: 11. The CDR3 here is CAISAGTSGGAVIYEQFF. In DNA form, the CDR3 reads TGTGCCATCAGTGCAGGGACTAGCGGGGGGGCCGTTATATATGAGCAGTTCTTC.

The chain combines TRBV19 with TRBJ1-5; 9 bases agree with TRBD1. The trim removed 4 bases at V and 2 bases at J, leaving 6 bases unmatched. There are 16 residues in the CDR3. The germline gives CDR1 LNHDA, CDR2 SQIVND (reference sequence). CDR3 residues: CASSKQQGAGNQPQHF. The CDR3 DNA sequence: TGTGCCAGTAGTAAACAACAGGGGGCAGGCAATCAGCCCCAGCATTTT.

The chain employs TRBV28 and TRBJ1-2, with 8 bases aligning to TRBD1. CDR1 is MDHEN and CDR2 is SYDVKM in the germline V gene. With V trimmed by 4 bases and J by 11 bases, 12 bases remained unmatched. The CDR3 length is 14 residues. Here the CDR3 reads CASSSTGAWERYTF. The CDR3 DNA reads TGTGCCAGCAGTTCGACAGGGGCCTGGGAGAGATACACCTTC.

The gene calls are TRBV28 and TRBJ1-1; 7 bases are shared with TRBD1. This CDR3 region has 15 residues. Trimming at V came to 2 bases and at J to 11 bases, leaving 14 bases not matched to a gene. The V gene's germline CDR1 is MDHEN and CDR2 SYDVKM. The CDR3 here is CASSLKAGGIYWAFF. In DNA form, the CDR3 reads TGTGCCAGCAGTTTAAAGGCAGGGGGGATATATTGGGCTTTCTTT.

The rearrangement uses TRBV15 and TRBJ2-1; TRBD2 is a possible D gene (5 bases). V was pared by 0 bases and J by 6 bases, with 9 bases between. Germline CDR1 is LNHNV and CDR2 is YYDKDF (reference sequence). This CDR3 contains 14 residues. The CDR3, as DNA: TGTGCCACCAGCAGAGACAGAGGGTCCAATGAGCAGTTCTTC. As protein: CATSRDRGSNEQFF.

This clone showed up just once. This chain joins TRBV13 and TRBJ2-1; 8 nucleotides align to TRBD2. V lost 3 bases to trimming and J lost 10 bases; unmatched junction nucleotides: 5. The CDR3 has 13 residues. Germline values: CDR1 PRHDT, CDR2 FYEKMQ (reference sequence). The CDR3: CASSFTSGGEQFF. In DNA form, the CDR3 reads TGTGCCAGCAGCTTCACCAGCGGGGGCGAGCAGTTCTTC.

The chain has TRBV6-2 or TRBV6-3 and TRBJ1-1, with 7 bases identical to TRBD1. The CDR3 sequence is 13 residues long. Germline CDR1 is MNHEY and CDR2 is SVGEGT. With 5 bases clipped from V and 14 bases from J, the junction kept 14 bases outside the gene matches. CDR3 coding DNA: TGTGCCAGCAGTACGACCAGCCTGACAGGGAGCTTCTTT. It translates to CASSTTSLTGSFF.

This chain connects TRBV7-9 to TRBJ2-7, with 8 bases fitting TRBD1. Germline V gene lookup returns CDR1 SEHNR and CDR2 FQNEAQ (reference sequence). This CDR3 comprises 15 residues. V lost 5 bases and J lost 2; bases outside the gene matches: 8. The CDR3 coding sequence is TGTGCCAGCAGCCGGACAGGGTTGACTACCTACGAGCAGTACTTC. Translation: CASSRTGLTTYEQYF.

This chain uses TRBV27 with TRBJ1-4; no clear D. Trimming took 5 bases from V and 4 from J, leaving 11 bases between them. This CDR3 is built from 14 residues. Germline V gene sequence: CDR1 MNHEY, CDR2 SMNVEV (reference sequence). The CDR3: CASSPDTYNEKLFF. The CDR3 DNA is TGTGCCAGCAGTCCCGACACTTATAATGAAAAACTGTTTTTT.

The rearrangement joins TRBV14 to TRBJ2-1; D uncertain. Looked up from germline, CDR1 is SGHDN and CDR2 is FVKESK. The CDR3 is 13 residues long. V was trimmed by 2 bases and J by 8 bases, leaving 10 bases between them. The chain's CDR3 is CASSQNFPDEQFF. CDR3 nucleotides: TGTGCCAGCAGCCAAAATTTCCCGGATGAGCAGTTCTTC.

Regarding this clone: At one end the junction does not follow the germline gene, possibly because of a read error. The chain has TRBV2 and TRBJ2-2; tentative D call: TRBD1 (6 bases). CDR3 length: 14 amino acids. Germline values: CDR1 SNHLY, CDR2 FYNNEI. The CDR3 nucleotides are TGTGCCAGCATCCGGGACAAGAACGCCGGGGAGCTGTTTTTT. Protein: CASIRDKNAGELFF.

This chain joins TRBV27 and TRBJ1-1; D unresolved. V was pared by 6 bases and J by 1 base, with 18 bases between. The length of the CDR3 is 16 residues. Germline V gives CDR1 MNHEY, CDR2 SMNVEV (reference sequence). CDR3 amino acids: CASRYTVRSANTEAFF. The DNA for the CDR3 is TGTGCCAGCAGATACACAGTTCGGTCCGCGAACACTGAAGCTTTCTTT.

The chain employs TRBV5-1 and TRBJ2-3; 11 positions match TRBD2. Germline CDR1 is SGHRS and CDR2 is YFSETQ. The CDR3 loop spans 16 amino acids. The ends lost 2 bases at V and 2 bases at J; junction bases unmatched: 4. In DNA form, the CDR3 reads TGCGCCAGCAGCTTAGTAGCGGGGGGGAACACAGATACGCAGTATTTT. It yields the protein CASSLVAGGNTDTQYF.

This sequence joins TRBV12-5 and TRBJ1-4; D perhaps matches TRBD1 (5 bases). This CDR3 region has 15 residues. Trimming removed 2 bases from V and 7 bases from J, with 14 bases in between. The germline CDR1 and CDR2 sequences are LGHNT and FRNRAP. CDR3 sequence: CASGLFQGGGEKLFF. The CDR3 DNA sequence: TGTGCTAGTGGTTTGTTCCAGGGAGGTGGTGAAAAACTGTTTTTT.

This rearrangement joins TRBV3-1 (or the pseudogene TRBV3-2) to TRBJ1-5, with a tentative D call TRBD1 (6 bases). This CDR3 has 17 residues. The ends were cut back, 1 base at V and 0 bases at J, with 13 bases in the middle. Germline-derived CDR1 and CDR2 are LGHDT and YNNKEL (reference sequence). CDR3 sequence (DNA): TGTGCCAGCAGCCAAGGTGGACAGCTGAATAGCAATCAGCCCCAGCATTTT. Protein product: CASSQGGQLNSNQPQHF.

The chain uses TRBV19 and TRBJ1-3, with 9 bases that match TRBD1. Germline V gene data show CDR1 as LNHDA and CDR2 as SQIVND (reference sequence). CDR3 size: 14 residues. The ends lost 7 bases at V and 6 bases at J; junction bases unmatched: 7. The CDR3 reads CASTPDRGLNTIYF. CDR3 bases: TGTGCCAGTACTCCGGACAGGGGACTAAACACCATATATTTT.

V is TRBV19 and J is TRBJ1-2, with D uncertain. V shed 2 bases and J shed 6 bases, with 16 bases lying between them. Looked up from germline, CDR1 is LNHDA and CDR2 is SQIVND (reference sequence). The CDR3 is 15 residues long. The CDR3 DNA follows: TGTGCCAGTAGTATACGACTTGATGGCTTTAATGGCTACACCTTC. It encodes CASSIRLDGFNGYTF.

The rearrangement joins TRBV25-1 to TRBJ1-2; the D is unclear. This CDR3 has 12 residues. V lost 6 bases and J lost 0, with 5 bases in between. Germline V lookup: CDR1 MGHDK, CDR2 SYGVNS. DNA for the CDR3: TGTGCCAGCAGGTCCACTAACTATGGCTACACCTTC. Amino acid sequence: CASRSTNYGYTF.

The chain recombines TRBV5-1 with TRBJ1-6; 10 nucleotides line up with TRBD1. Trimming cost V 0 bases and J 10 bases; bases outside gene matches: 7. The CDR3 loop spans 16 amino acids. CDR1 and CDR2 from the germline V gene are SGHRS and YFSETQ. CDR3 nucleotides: TGCGCCAGCAGCTTGGCCGACAGGGGGCTAGTCTCACCCCTCCACTTT. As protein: CASSLADRGLVSPLHF.

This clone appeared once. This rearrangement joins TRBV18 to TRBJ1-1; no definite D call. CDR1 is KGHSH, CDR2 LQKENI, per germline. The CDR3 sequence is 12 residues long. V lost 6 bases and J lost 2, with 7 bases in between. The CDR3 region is CASSRPNTEAFF. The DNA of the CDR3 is TGTGCCAGCTCGCGGCCAAACACTGAAGCTTTCTTT.